Below, one T cell receptor (beta chain) is given with its context. The sample belongs to a study of blood T cell repertoires in COVID-19. Trimming left V 5 bases short and J 3 bases short, with 8 bases between. The CDR3 is made up of 13 amino acids. Germline loops: CDR1 MGHRA, CDR2 YSYEKL. Profiled with immunoSEQ multiplex PCR; TCRdb holds only in-frame clones, not every one. The sample shows tens of thousands of clones, about nine tenths of them seen only once. The specimen was peripheral blood. The rearrangement joins TRBV4-1 to TRBJ1-5; a possible D gene is TRBD1 (6 bases). This clonotype originated in a man between 60 and 70 years old with active or convalescent COVID-19. CDR3 DNA: TGCGCCAGCAGCGGACAGCCCAATCAGCCCCAGCATTTT. Translating it yields CASSGQPNQPQHF.